Given below is one T cell receptor beta chain in context. No antigen is known for it. PCR was performed a second time for about 7 to 11 cycles using a sample-barcoded 5' primer and a J-beta primer mix. The study obtained at least 2.5 million CDR3-containing paired-end reads from every sample. Using its own MiXCR run on the 5' RACE reads, TCRdb lists one record per CDR3 protein. The repertoire holds hundreds of thousands of distinct CDR3 sequences, with approximately 65% as singletons. These data belong to a study of blood T cells in healthy people across ages. Each sample provided at least 5.5 micrograms of extracted total RNA. General study results and limits: Percentage of naive T cells showed a strong correlation with TCR beta diversity.

The CDR3 consists of 15 residues. Germline CDR1 and CDR2: LGHNA and YNFKEQ. V lost 0 bases to trimming and J lost 0 bases, with 8 bases between them. This clonotype was obtained from a young man in good health. Sample: blood. This chain uses TRBV4-2 with TRBJ2-5; possibly TRBD2 for D (5 bases). In DNA, the CDR3 is TGTGCCAGCAGCCAAGATTCGGGGTACCAAGAGACCCAGTACTTC. Residues: CASSQDSGYQETQYF.